What follows describes a single T cell receptor beta chain. The sample is drawn from a study of cytomegalovirus exposure and HLA in healthy donors. The CDR3 covers 14 residues. In germline, CDR1 is GTSNPN, CDR2 SVGIG (reference sequence). Between the trimmed V and J ends, which lost 3 bases and 5 bases, there was a span of 13 bases. The PCR used 60 Vbeta and 13 Jbeta primers. Profiling relied on immunoSEQ multiplex PCR, and the TCRdb table lists in-frame clones only, not all of them. Among around 90,000 clones listed, under 85% were seen once. This receptor was taken from a man aged 25 to 40 in good health and CMV-seronegative. Material for sequencing was PBMCs. This sequence joins TRBV30 and TRBJ1-4; D unresolved. This chain's CDR3 is CAWSSGGSNEKLFF. The DNA of the CDR3 is TGTGCCTGGAGCTCAGGAGGTTCAAATGAAAAACTGTTTTTT.